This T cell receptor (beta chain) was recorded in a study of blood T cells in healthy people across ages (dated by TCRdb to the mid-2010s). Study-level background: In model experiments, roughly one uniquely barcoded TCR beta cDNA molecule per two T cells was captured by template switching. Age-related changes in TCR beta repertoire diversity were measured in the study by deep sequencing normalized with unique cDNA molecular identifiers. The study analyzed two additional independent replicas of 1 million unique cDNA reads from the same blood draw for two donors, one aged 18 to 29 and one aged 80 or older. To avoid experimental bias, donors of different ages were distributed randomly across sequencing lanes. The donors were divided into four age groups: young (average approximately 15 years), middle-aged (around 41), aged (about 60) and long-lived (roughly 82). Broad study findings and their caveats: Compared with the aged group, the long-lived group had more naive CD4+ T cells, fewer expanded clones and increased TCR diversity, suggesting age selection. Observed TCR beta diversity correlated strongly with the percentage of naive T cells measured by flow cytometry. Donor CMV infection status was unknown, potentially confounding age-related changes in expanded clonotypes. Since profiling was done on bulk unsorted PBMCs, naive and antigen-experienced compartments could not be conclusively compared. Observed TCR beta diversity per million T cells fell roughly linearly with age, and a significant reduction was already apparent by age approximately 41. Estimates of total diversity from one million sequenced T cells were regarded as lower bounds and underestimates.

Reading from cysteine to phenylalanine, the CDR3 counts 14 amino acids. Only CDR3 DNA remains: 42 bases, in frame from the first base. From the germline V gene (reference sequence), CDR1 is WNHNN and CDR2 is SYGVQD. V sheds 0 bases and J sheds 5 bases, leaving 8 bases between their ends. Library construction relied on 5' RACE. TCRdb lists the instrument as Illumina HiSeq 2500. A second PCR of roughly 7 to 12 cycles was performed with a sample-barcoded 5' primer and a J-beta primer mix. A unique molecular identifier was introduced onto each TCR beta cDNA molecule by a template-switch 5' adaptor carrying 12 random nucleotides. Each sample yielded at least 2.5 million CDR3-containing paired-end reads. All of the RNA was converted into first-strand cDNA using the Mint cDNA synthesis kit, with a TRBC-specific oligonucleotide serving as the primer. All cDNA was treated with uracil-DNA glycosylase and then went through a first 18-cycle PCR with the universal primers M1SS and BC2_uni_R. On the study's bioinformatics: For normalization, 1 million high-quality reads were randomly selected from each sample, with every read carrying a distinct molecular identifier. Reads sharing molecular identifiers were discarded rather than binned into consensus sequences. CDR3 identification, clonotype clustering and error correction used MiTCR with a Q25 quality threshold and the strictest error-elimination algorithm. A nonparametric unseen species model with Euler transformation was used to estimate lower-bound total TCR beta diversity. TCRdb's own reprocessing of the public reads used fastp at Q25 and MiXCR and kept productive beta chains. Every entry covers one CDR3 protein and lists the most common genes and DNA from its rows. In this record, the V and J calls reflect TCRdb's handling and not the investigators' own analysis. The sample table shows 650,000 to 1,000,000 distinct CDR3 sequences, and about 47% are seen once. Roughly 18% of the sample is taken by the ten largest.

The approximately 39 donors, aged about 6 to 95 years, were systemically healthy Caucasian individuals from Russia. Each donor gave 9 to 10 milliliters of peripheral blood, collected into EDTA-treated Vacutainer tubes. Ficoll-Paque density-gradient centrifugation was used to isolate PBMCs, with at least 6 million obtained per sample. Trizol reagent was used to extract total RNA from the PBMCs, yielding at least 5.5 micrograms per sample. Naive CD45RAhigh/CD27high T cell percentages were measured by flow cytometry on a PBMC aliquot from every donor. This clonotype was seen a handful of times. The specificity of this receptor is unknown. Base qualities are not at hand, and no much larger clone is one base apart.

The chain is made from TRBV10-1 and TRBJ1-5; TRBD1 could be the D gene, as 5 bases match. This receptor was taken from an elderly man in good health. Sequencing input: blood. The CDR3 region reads CASSESGRYQPQHF. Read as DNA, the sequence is TGCGCCAGCAGTGAGTCGGGGCGTTATCAGCCCCAGCATTTT.